Listed below are T cell receptor beta chains from one sample, sequenced in a study of beta chain features in type 1 diabetes. Measured with immunoSEQ multiplex PCR; TCRdb has only the in-frame clones, and not every one. The repertoire includes hundreds of thousands of clones, about 32% of them detected once, and roughly 0.066% sits in the top ten. The sequencing sample was made of naive CD4+ T cells from blood. Receptor source: a man between 18 and 29 years old in good health. Both conserved end residues are part of each CDR3. D genes are given only for firm matches. Expanded clones are given a class, and other clones once, few, many or no size at all.

d_gene	v_gene	j_gene	abundance	CDR3aa	CDR3nt
NA	TRBV7-2	TRBJ2-1	few	CASTKAGQLGEQFF	TGTGCCAGCACCAAGGCGGGACAGTTGGGCGAGCAGTTCTTC
NA	TRBV4-2	TRBJ2-3	few	CASSQDQGAETTQYF	TGTGCCAGCAGCCAAGATCAGGGAGCGGAGACGACGCAGTATTTT
NA	TRBV7-2	TRBJ2-7	few	CASSLTPVYEQYF	TGTGCCAGCAGCTTAACCCCTGTCTACGAGCAGTACTTC
NA	TRBV7-2	TRBJ2-7	NA	CASSLARAGSSYEQYF	TGTGCCAGCAGCTTAGCGCGGGCAGGGAGCTCCTACGAGCAGTACTTC
TRBD2	TRBV9	TRBJ2-7	NA	CASSPGTTRTTEQYF	TGTGCCAGCAGCCCAGGGACTACTCGAACTACCGAGCAGTACTTC
NA	TRBV4-1	TRBJ2-7	NA	CASSPPGGTSYEQYF	TGCGCCAGCAGCCCGCCAGGTGGGACCTCCTACGAGCAGTACTTC
NA	TRBV7-2	TRBJ2-3	NA	CASSRRVKGGRDTQYF	TGTGCCAGCAGCCGCCGGGTGAAAGGTGGTAGGGATACGCAGTATTTT
NA	TRBV7-2	TRBJ2-3	NA	CASSLQTDTQYF	TGTGCCAGCAGCCTTCAGACAGATACGCAGTATTTT
NA	TRBV25-1	TRBJ2-5	NA	CASRVMGTETQYF	TGTGCCAGCAGAGTCATGGGCACGGAGACCCAGTACTTC
TRBD1	TRBV2	TRBJ2-7	NA	CASSLGQGRSYEQYF	TGTGCCAGCAGTTTAGGACAGGGACGCTCCTACGAGCAGTACTTC
NA	TRBV29-1	TRBJ2-5	few	CSVGQETQYF	TGCAGCGTTGGTCAAGAGACCCAGTACTTC
NA	TRBV5-4	TRBJ2-3	NA	CASTPASRGSTDTQYF	TGTGCCAGCACGCCTGCTTCAAGGGGTAGCACAGATACGCAGTATTTT
TRBD1	TRBV30	TRBJ1-1	few	CAWSRDRGDTEAFF	TGTGCCTGGAGTCGGGACAGGGGGGACACTGAAGCTTTCTTT
NA	TRBV28	TRBJ2-1	NA	CASSLGGVYNEQFF	TGTGCCAGCAGTTTAGGCGGAGTCTACAATGAGCAGTTCTTC
NA	TRBV2	TRBJ2-5	NA	CASSGEETQYF	TGTGCCAGCAGTGGCGAAGAGACCCAGTACTTC
TRBD1	TRBV4-1	TRBJ2-5	few	CASSQGGQGRETQYF	TGCGCCAGCAGCCAAGGGGGACAGGGTCGAGAGACCCAGTACTTC
TRBD1	TRBV28	TRBJ2-1	few	CASRTGGDYNEQFF	TGTGCCAGCCGGACAGGGGGCGACTACAATGAGCAGTTCTTC
NA	TRBV30	TRBJ2-1	NA	CAWSVRAFYNEQFF	TGTGCCTGGAGTGTTCGAGCATTCTACAATGAGCAGTTCTTC
TRBD2	TRBV30	TRBJ2-2	NA	CAWSVLGLAGFGELFF	TGTGCCTGGAGTGTCCTGGGGCTAGCGGGATTCGGGGAGCTGTTTTTT
NA	TRBV30	TRBJ2-3	NA	CAYLTWDTQYF	TGTGCCTACCTAACTTGGGATACGCAGTATTTT
NA	TRBV30	TRBJ2-3	NA	CAWSWGSTDTQYF	TGTGCCTGGAGTTGGGGGAGCACAGATACGCAGTATTTT
NA	TRBV5-6	TRBJ1-2	NA	CASKRTVYGYTF	TGTGCCAGCAAGCGGACTGTATATGGCTACACCTTC
NA	TRBV11-2	TRBJ2-3	NA	CASSLVRINADTQYF	TGTGCCAGCAGCTTAGTCCGCATTAACGCAGATACGCAGTATTTT
NA	TRBV4-3	TRBJ2-3	few	CASSQGLADTQYF	TGCGCCAGCAGCCAAGGGCTAGCGGATACGCAGTATTTT
NA	TRBV6-1	TRBJ2-7	few	CASERSGPAGEQYF	TGTGCCAGCGAGCGCTCCGGGCCCGCGGGCGAGCAGTACTTC
TRBD2	TRBV7-2	TRBJ2-7	few	CASSPGLAASYEQYF	TGTGCCAGCAGCCCGGGACTAGCGGCCAGCTACGAGCAGTACTTC
NA	TRBV25-1	TRBJ2-7	once	CASSKDRGPYEQYF	TGTGCCAGCAGTAAAGACCGAGGGCCCTACGAGCAGTACTTC
TRBD1	TRBV28	TRBJ2-1	NA	CASSFEDRANEQFF	TGTGCCAGCAGTTTTGAGGACAGGGCCAATGAGCAGTTCTTC
NA	TRBV29-1	TRBJ1-2	NA	CSVPEKGYYGYTF	TGCAGCGTTCCCGAGAAAGGGTACTATGGCTACACCTTC
TRBD1	TRBV30	TRBJ2-7	NA	CAWSPGGVSYEQYF	TGTGCCTGGAGTCCAGGGGGCGTCTCCTACGAGCAGTACTTC
TRBD1	TRBV7-9	TRBJ1-4	NA	CASSFRDRVGKLFF	TGTGCCAGCAGCTTCCGGGACAGGGTGGGGAAACTGTTTTTT
TRBD1	TRBV2	TRBJ2-5	NA	CAAGTGATQYF	TGTGCTGCGGGGACAGGGGCGACCCAGTACTTC
NA	TRBV4-3	TRBJ2-3	few	CASSQAGVSTDTQYF	TGCGCCAGCAGCCAAGCGGGGGTGAGCACAGATACGCAGTATTTT
NA	TRBV15	TRBJ2-1	NA	CATSRLAWGSYNEQFF	TGTGCCACCAGCAGACTCGCGTGGGGCTCCTACAATGAGCAGTTCTTC
TRBD1	TRBV7-2	TRBJ2-7	few	CASSLTGGGSYEQYF	TGTGCCAGCAGCCTGACAGGGGGCGGCAGTTACGAGCAGTACTTC
NA	TRBV10-3	TRBJ2-3	NA	CAISGGASTDTQYF	TGTGCCATCAGTGGGGGAGCCAGCACAGATACGCAGTATTTT
NA	TRBV10-3	TRBJ2-3	NA	CAIKDFTDTQYF	TGTGCCATCAAGGACTTCACAGATACGCAGTATTTT
NA	TRBV18	TRBJ2-3	few	CASSPGTRLDTQYF	TGTGCCAGCTCACCCGGGACCCGCCTGGATACGCAGTATTTT
TRBD2	TRBV5-6	TRBJ2-7	NA	CASSLTSGSWEQYF	TGTGCCAGCAGCTTGACTAGCGGGAGCTGGGAGCAGTACTTC
NA	TRBV30	TRBJ2-6	NA	CAWSDGPRSGANVLTF	TGTGCCTGGAGCGATGGACCTCGCTCGGGGGCCAACGTCCTGACTTTC
NA	TRBV28	TRBJ1-5	NA	CATGGGNQPQHF	TGTGCCACCGGGGGTGGCAATCAGCCCCAGCATTTT
NA	TRBV29-1	TRBJ2-1	NA	CSVVGYNEQFF	TGCAGCGTTGTCGGCTACAATGAGCAGTTCTTC
TRBD1	TRBV11-2	TRBJ2-1	few	CASSLARGNTYNEQFF	TGTGCCAGCAGCTTAGCCAGGGGGAATACCTACAATGAGCAGTTCTTC
NA	TRBV12-5	TRBJ2-1	NA	CASGGLPVNEQFF	TGTGCTAGTGGAGGACTCCCAGTGAATGAGCAGTTCTTC
NA	TRBV7-2	TRBJ2-5	NA	CASSLDPPPGETQYF	TGTGCCAGCAGCTTAGATCCACCGCCCGGAGAGACCCAGTACTTC
NA	TRBV5-1	TRBJ1-5	NA	CASSLAGVNQPQHF	TGCGCCAGCAGCTTGGCCGGAGTTAATCAGCCCCAGCATTTT
NA	TRBV20-1	TRBJ2-1	few	CSASSWEQFF	TGCAGTGCTAGTTCGTGGGAGCAGTTCTTC
TRBD2	TRBV29-1	TRBJ2-7	NA	CSVRTSDYEQYF	TGCAGCGTTCGGACTAGCGACTACGAGCAGTACTTC